The 3 T cell receptor beta chains below come from one sample, sequenced in a study of T cell responses to AZD1222 COVID-19 vaccine. Assay: immunoSEQ multiplex PCR; the TCRdb copy retains only in-frame clones and omits some. The sample comprises some 140,000 clones, roughly 90% of which are singletons, and roughly 3.1% rests with the top ten. The sequenced sample was peripheral blood, obtained on day 0 of AZD1222 vaccination. Receptor source: an adult in good health.

The chain links TRBV4-1 to TRBJ1-4, with D possibly TRBD1 on 6 matching bases. Deletions cut 1 base from V and 10 bases from J, with 25 bases between. The CDR3 totals 18 residues. Germline values: CDR1 MGHRA, CDR2 YSYEKL. CDR3 bases: TGCGCCAGCAGCCAAGTAGGGGGACGGACTTTAATGTTTGGAAAACTGTTTTTT. It codes for CASSQVGGRTLMFGKLFF.

The V gene is TRBV6-5, the J gene TRBJ1-1; 8 positions match TRBD1. The germline CDR1 and CDR2 sequences are MNHEY and SVGAGI. This CDR3 contains 14 residues. V gave up 6 bases and J gave up 0 bases; unmatched junction bases: 3. In DNA, the CDR3 is TGTGCCAGCAGCGCAGGGGGCCTGAACACTGAAGCTTTCTTT. Translation gives CASSAGGLNTEAFF.

The J gene is TRBJ2-3, the V gene TRBV5-1; no clear D. The germline CDR1 and CDR2 sequences are SGHRS and YFSETQ. The CDR3 has 13 amino acids. V gave up 4 bases and J gave up 0 bases, with 6 bases separating them. The CDR3 loop is CASSLDSTDTQYF. The CDR3 DNA is TGCGCCAGCAGCCTGGACAGCACAGATACGCAGTATTTT.